These 3 T cell receptor beta chains were sequenced from one sample in a study of CD4+ T cells in melanoma. The method was immunoSEQ multiplex PCR; TCRdb's version includes in-frame clones alone and lacks a portion of them. This table has roughly 10,000 clones, approximately 60% appearing once. The sequencing sample was made of cells from a culture (not recorded whether cultured in vitro). These receptors were collected from a human donor with melanoma.

The chain uses TRBV4-1 and TRBJ1-2; D gene ambiguous. The length of the CDR3 is 12 residues. The germline V gene has CDR1 MGHRA and CDR2 YSYEKL. Trimming cost V 0 bases and J 8 bases, with 7 bases left between them. The CDR3 DNA is TGCGCCAGCAGCCAAGAGGGAAGGGGCTACACCTTC. This sequence encodes CASSQEGRGYTF.

This clone has more than one count but fewer than ten. The chain carries TRBV19 and TRBJ1-4; TRBD1 matches at 9 bases. This CDR3 contains 15 residues. Trimming took 3 bases from V and 8 from J; bases not matched to a gene: 7. CDR1 is LNHDA and CDR2 is SQIVND in the germline V gene (reference sequence). As DNA, the CDR3 is TGTGCCAGTAGTATTTCCGGGACAGGGCGAGAAAAACTGTTTTTT. Its translation: CASSISGTGREKLFF.

J is TRBJ1-3 and V is TRBV6-1; D uncertain. The CDR3 is 16 residues long. Germline CDR1 reads MNHNS; CDR2 reads SASEGT. V was trimmed by 1 base and J by 4 bases, leaving 14 bases between them. The CDR3 reads CASSEGKGSYGNTIYF. The CDR3 DNA is TGTGCCAGCAGTGAAGGTAAAGGGAGCTACGGAAACACCATATATTTT.